The clone carrying this T cell receptor (beta chain) was seen ten or more times. A universal primer binding site was introduced by template switching. The final cDNA contained unique molecular identifiers. TCRdb called the 5' RACE reads again in MiXCR, with one record for every CDR3 protein. Found here are 1.5 million to 2 million distinct CDR3 sequences, less than 40% of them singletons; the top ten hold less than 0.35%. The germline V gene encodes CDR1 LGHNA and CDR2 YNFKEQ. Between the trimmed V and J ends, which lost 3 bases and 3 bases, there was a span of 11 bases. The CDR3 is 14 residues long. This entry belongs to a study of identical twins.

Material: cord blood. The genes are TRBV4-2 and TRBJ1-2, with D possibly matching TRBD1 (5 bases). The TCR sequence derives from a newborn girl in good health. CDR3 DNA sequence: TGTGCCAGCAGCCAGCGCAGGGACTACTATGGCTACACCTTC. Translating it yields CASSQRRDYYGYTF.